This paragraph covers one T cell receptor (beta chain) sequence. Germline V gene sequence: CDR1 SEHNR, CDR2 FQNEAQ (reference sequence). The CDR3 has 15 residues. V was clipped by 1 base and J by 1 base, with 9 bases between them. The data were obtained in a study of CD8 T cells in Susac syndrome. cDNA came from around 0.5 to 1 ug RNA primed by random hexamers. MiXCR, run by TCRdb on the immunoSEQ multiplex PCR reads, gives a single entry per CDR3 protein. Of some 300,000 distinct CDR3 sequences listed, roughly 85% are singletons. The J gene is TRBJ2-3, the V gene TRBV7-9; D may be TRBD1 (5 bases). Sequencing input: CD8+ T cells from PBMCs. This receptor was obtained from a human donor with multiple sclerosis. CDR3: CASSLVQGRTDTQYF. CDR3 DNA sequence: TGTGCCAGCAGCTTAGTTCAGGGTCGCACAGATACGCAGTATTTT.